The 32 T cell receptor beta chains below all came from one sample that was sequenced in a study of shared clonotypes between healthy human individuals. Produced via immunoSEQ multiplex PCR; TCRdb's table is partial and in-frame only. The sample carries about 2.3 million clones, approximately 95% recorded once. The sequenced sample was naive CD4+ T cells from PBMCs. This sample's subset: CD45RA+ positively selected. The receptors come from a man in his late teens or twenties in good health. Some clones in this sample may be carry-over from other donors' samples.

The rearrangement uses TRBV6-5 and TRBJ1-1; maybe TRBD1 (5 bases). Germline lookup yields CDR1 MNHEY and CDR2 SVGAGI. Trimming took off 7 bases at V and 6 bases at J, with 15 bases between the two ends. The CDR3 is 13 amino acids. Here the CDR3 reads CASTIRDSAEAFF. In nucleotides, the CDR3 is TGTGCCAGCACCATCCGGGACTCGGCTGAAGCTTTCTTT.

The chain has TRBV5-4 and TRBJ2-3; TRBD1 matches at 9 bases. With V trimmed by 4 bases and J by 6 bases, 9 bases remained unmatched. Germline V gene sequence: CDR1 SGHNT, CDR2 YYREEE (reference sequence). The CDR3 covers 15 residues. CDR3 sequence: CASSRVTGGADTQYF. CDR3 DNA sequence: TGTGCCAGCAGCCGGGTGACAGGGGGGGCGGATACGCAGTATTTT.

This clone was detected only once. CDR3 DNA sequence: TGTGCTACGGGGTCCGCCGCGAACACCGGGGAGCTGTTTTTT. Translation: CATGSAANTGELFF. The V call is TRBV28, the J call TRBJ2-2, with TRBD2 as a possible D gene (5 bases). CDR3 length: 14 amino acids. Per germline, CDR1 MDHEN and CDR2 SYDVKM.

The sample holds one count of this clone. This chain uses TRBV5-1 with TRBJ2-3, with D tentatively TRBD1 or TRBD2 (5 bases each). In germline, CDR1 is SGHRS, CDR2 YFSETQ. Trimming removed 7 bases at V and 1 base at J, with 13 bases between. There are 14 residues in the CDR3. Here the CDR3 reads CASGLRGGTDTQYF. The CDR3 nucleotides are TGCGCCAGCGGTCTTCGGGGCGGCACAGATACGCAGTATTTT.

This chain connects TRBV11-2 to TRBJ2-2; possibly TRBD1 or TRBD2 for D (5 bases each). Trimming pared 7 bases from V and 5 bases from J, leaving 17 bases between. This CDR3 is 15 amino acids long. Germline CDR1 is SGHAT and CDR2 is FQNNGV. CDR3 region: CASTIDSWGTGELFF. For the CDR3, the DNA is TGTGCCAGCACCATTGACTCCTGGGGGACCGGGGAGCTGTTTTTT. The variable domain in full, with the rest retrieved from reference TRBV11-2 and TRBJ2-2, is EAGVAQSPRYKIIEKRQSVAFWCNPISGHATLYWYQQILGQGPKLLIQFQNNGVVDDSQLPKDRFSAERLKGVDSTLKIQPAKLEDSAVYLCASTIDSWGTGELFFGEGSRLTVL.

The CDR3, as DNA: TGCAGCGTTGAAGTTGGGGGTATAGGAGCTTTCTTT. Amino acid sequence: CSVEVGGIGAFF. This sequence joins TRBV29-1 and TRBJ1-1, with a tentative D call TRBD1 (5 bases). Looked up from germline, CDR1 is SQVTM and CDR2 is ANQGSEA. The CDR3 runs to 12 residues. V was shortened by 1 base and J by 10 bases, with 13 bases between the two germline ends.

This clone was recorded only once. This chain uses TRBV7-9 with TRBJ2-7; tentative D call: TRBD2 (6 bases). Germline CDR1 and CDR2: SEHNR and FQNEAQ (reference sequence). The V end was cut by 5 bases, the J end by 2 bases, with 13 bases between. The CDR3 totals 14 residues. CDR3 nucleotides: TGTGCCAGCAGCGGCGGGATGAATGCCTACGAGCAGTACTTC. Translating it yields CASSGGMNAYEQYF.

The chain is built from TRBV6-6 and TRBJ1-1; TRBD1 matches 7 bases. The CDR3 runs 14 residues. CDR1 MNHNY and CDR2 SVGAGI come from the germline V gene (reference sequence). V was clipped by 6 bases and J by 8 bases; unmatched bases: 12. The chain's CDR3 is CASRWDSFVAEAFF. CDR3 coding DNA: TGTGCCAGCAGATGGGACAGTTTTGTAGCCGAAGCTTTCTTT.

The CDR3 sequence: CASSIDSKGYEQYF. CDR3 DNA sequence: TGTGCCAGCAGCATTGACAGCAAGGGCTACGAGCAGTACTTC. The rearrangement joins TRBV7-2 to TRBJ2-7, with a tentative D call TRBD1 (5 bases). Germline values: CDR1 SGHTA, CDR2 FQGNSA. The V end lost 5 bases, the J end lost 3 bases, and 14 bases lay between the germline ends. The CDR3 runs to 14 residues. Complete variable domain (other parts from reference TRBV7-2 and TRBJ2-7): GAGVSQSPSNKVTEKGKDVELRCDPISGHTALYWYRQSLGQGLEFLIYFQGNSAPDKSGLPSDRFSAERTGGSVSTLTIQRTQQEDSAVYLCASSIDSKGYEQYFGPGTRLTVT.

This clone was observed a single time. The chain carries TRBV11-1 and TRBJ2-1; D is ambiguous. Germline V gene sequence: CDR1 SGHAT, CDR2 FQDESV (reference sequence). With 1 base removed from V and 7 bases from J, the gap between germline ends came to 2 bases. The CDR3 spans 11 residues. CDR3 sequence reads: CASSLENEQFF. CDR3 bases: TGTGCCAGCAGCTTAGAGAATGAGCAGTTCTTC.

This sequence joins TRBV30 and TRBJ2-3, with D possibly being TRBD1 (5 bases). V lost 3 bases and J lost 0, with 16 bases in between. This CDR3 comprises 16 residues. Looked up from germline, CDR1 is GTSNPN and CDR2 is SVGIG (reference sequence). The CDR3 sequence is CAWSFGHQSSTDTQYF. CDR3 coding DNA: TGTGCCTGGAGCTTCGGACATCAGTCTAGCACAGATACGCAGTATTTT.

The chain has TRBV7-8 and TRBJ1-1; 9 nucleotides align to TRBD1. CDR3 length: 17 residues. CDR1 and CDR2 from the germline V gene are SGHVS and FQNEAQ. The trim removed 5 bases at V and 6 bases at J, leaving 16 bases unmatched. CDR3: CASSALPGQGFPSEAFF. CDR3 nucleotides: TGTGCCAGCAGCGCCCTACCGGGACAGGGTTTTCCTTCTGAAGCTTTCTTT.

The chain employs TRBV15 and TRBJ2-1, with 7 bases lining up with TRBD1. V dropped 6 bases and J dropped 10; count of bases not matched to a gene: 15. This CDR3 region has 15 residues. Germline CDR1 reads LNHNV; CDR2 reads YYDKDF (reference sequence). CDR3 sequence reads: CATSEDRAVKLEQFF. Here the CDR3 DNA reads TGTGCCACCAGTGAAGACAGGGCGGTAAAGTTGGAGCAGTTCTTC.

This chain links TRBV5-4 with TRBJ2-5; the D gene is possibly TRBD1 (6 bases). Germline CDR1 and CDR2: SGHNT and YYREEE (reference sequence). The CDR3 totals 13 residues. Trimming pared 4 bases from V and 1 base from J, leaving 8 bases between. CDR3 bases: TGTGCCAGCAGCGGGGGCGGCCAAGAGACCCAGTACTTC. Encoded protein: CASSGGGQETQYF.

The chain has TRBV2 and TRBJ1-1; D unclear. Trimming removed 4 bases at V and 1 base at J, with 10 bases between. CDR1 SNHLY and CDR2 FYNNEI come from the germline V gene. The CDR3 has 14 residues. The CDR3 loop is CASSGGNPNTEAFF. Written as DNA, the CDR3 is TGTGCCAGCAGTGGCGGGAACCCGAACACTGAAGCTTTCTTT.

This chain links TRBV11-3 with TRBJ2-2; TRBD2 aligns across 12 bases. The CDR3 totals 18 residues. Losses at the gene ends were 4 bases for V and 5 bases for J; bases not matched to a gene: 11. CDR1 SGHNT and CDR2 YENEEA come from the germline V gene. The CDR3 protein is CASSSSLAGGLLTGELFF. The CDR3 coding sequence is TGTGCCAGCAGCTCTAGCCTAGCGGGAGGGCTCTTGACCGGGGAGCTGTTTTTT.

CDR3 coding DNA: TGTGCCAGCAGCCATGTAGTAGCGGGAGACAGCACAGATACGCAGTATTTT. This translates into CASSHVVAGDSTDTQYF. V and J are TRBV13 and TRBJ2-3; 9 positions agree with TRBD2. V trimming: 5 bases; J trimming: 0 bases; junction bases outside the gene matches: 9. The CDR3 is 17 amino acids. The germline V gene has CDR1 PRHDT and CDR2 FYEKMQ (reference sequence).

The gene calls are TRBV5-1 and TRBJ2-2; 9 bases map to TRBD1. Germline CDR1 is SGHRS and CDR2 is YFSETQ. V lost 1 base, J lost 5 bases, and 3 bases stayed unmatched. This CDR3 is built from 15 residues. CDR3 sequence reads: CASSLNRGLTGELFF. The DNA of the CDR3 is TGCGCCAGCAGCTTGAACAGGGGGCTAACCGGGGAGCTGTTTTTT.

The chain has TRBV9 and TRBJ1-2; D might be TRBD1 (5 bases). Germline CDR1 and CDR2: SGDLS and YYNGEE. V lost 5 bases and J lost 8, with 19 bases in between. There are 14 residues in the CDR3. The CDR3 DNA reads TGTGCCAGCAGTCCTCAGGGCAGGGCTGAGGGCTACACCTTC. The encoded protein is CASSPQGRAEGYTF.

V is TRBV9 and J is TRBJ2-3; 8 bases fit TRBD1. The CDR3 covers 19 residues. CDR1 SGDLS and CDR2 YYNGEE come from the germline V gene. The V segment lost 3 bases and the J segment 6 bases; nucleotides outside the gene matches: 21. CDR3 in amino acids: CASSASPGLRGRLRDTQYF. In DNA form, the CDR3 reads TGTGCCAGCAGCGCGTCGCCCGGTCTCAGGGGGCGTCTAAGGGATACGCAGTATTTT.

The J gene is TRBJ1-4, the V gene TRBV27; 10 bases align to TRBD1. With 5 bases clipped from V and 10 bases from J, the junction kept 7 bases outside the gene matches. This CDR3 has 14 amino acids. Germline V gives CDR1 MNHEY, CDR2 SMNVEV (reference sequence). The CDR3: CASSILGQGGKLFF. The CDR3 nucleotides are TGTGCCAGCAGTATATTAGGACAGGGGGGAAAACTGTTTTTT.

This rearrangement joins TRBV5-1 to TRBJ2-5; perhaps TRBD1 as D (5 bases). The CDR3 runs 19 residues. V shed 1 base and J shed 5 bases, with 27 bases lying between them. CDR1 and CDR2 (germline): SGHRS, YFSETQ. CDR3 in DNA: TGCGCCAGCAGCTTGTATTTTAGGGGTGGACACCCACTGGGTGAGACCCAGTACTTC. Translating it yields CASSLYFRGGHPLGETQYF.

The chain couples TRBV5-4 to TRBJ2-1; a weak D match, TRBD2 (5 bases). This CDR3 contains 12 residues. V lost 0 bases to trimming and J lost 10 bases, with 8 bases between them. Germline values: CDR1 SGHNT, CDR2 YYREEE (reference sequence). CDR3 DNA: TGTGCCAGCAGCTTGGTGGGAGTCGAGCAGTTCTTC. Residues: CASSLVGVEQFF. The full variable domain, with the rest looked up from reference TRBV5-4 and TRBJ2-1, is ETGVTQSPTHLIKTRGQQVTLRCSSQSGHNTVSWYQQALGQGPQFIFQYYREEENGRGNFPPRFSGLQFPNYSSELNVNALELDDSALYLCASSLVGVEQFFGPGTRLTVL.

CDR3 protein: CASRPPLPSSYNEQFF. CDR3 DNA: TGTGCCAGCAGACCACCCTTACCGAGCTCCTACAATGAGCAGTTCTTC. The chain employs TRBV13 and TRBJ2-1, with no clear D. This CDR3 is 16 amino acids long. Trimming removed 6 bases at V and 0 bases at J, with 15 bases between. CDR1 and CDR2 (germline): PRHDT, FYEKMQ (reference sequence).

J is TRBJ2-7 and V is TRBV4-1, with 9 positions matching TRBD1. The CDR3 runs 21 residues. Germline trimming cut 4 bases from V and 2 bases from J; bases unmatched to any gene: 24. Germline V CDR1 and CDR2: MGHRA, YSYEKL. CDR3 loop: CASSLPLPGQGRLGNPYEQYF. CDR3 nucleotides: TGCGCCAGCAGCCTTCCTTTACCGGGACAGGGACGACTCGGGAACCCCTACGAGCAGTACTTC.

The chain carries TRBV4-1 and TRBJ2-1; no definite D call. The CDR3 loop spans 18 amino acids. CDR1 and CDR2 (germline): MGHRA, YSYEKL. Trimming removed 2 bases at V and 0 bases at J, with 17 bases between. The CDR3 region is CASSQRVSETSSYNEQFF. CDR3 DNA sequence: TGCGCCAGCAGCCAACGGGTATCAGAAACCAGCTCCTACAATGAGCAGTTCTTC.

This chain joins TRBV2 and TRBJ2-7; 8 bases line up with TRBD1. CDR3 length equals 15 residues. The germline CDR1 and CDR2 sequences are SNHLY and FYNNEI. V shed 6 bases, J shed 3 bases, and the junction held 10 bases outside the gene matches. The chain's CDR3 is CASRPAGDRNYEQYF. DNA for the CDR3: TGTGCCAGCAGGCCCGCCGGGGACAGGAACTACGAGCAGTACTTC.

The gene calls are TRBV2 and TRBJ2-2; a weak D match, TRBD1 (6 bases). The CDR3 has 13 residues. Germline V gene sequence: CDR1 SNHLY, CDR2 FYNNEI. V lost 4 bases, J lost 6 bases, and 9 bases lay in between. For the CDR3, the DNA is TGTGCCAGCAGTGTGGACAGTCCCGGGGAGCTGTTTTTT. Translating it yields CASSVDSPGELFF.

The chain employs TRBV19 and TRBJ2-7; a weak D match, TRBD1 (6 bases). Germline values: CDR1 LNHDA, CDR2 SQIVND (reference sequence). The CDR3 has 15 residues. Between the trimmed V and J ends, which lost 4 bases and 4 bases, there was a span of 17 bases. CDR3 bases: TGTGCCAGTAGTAGGACCTTACAGGGTAGGTACGAGCAGTACTTC. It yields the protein CASSRTLQGRYEQYF. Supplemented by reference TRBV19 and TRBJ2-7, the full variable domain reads DGGITQSPKYLFRKEGQNVTLSCEQNLNHDAMYWYRQDPGQGLRLIYYSQIVNDFQKGDIAEGYSVSREKKESFPLTVTSAQKNPTAFYLCASSRTLQGRYEQYFGPGTRLTVT.

The CDR3 here is CASTETGTSSGVYEQYF. In DNA, the CDR3 is TGTGCCAGCACCGAAACCGGGACTAGTTCGGGGGTGTACGAGCAGTACTTC. The chain has TRBV28 and TRBJ2-7, with 8 bases fitting TRBD2. Germline V gene lookup returns CDR1 MDHEN and CDR2 SYDVKM. This CDR3 has 17 residues. Trimming cost V 7 bases and J 4 bases; bases outside gene matches: 18.

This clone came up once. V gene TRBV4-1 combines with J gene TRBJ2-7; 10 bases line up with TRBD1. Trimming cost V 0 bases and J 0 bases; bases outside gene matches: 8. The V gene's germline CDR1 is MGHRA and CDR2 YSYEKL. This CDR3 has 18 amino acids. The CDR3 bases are TGCGCCAGCAGCCAAGATATACCCGGGACAGGGGCCTCCTACGAGCAGTACTTC. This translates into CASSQDIPGTGASYEQYF.

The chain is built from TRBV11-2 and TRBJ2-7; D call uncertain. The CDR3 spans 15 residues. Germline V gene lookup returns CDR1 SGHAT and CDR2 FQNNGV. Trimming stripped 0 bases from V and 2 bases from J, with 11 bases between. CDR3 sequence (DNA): TGTGCCAGCAGCTTAGATCCAAGACTTGCCTACGAGCAGTACTTC. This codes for CASSLDPRLAYEQYF.